The rows below give T cell receptor beta chains drawn from one sample of a study of cytomegalovirus exposure and HLA in healthy donors. Profiling relied on immunoSEQ multiplex PCR, and the TCRdb table lists in-frame clones only, not all of them. The sample holds under 250,000 clones, 60% to 80% seen once. Sequenced input: PBMCs. The receptors stem from a male donor in good health and CMV-seronegative. CDR3s include the opening cysteine and the closing phenylalanine or tryptophan. A D gene is named only where the DNA matches it firmly. Some rows mark clone size as missing; the rest say once, few, many or name a class of expanded clone.

j_call v_call clone_size d_call cdr3_nt cdr3_aa
TRBJ1-1 TRBV28 - - TGTGCCAGCAATCGAGCAGGGTTTTGGACTGAAGCTTTCTTT CASNRAGFWTEAFF
TRBJ2-3 TRBV6-4 - TRBD1 TGTGCCAGCACTCCCGAGGGGGCCCCTAGCACAGATACGCAGTATTTT CASTPEGAPSTDTQYF
TRBJ1-6 TRBV4-1 - - TGCGCCAGCAGCCCTCAGCCCCCGGGACATTCCCTCCACTTT CASSPQPPGHSLHF
TRBJ2-1 TRBV28 - - TGTGCCGCGGGGGCTGGGGCTAGCGGATACAATGAGCAGTTCTTC CAAGAGASGYNEQFF
TRBJ1-1 TRBV5-4 - - TGTGCCAGCAGCCTGCAGCTGGGGCAGATCACTGAAGCTTTCTTT CASSLQLGQITEAFF
TRBJ1-2 TRBV29-1 - TRBD1 TGCAGCGGACAGGGATCCTATTATGGCTACACCTTC CSGQGSYYGYTF
TRBJ2-2 TRBV4-3 few - TGCGCCAGCAGCCCTAGCGCCGCGAACACCGGGGAGCTGTTTTTT CASSPSAANTGELFF
TRBJ2-1 TRBV6-5 - - TGTGCCAGCAGTTACTCAGGTGCAGCGGGTGAGCAGTTCTTC CASSYSGAAGEQFF
TRBJ2-1 TRBV14 - - TGTGCCAGCAGCCTCGGGGGTGAGCAGTTCTTC CASSLGGEQFF
TRBJ1-1 TRBV2 - TRBD1 TGTGCCAGCAGTGAAGCGCTTCGGGACAGGGGGGATTTCTTT CASSEALRDRGDFF
TRBJ2-3 TRBV19 once TRBD1 TGTGCCAGTAGTGAGGACAGGGAAGCGACAGATACGCAGTATTTT CASSEDREATDTQYF
TRBJ2-3 TRBV5-1 - TRBD2 TGCGCCAGCAGCTCCACGACTAGCGGGAGACCAGATACGCAGTATTTT CASSSTTSGRPDTQYF
TRBJ1-2 TRBV9 - TRBD1 TGTGCCAGCAGCGAGGGAGAGGGGGCAAGCTATGGCTACACCTTC CASSEGEGASYGYTF
TRBJ2-1 TRBV27 - - TGTGCCAGCAGCCTGACATGGGCGTACGGCAATGAGCAGTTCTTC CASSLTWAYGNEQFF
TRBJ2-3 TRBV7-3 - TRBD2 TGTGCCAGCAGCCCCTTAGCGGGGGGGGCGGATACGCAGTATTTT CASSPLAGGADTQYF
TRBJ1-3 TRBV18 - - TGTGCCAGCTCACCACCGGGGACTCTTGGAAACACCATATATTTT CASSPPGTLGNTIYF
TRBJ1-4 TRBV4-3 - - TGCGCCAGCAGCCAGGCCCCCTTGGGGGGGAGAGGGGAAAAACTGTTTTTT CASSQAPLGGRGEKLFF
TRBJ1-2 TRBV27 - - TGTGCCAGCAGTTTACAGGGTAGTGGTGGCTACACCTTC CASSLQGSGGYTF
TRBJ2-3 TRBV5-4 - - TGTGCCAGCGAGGGACTTCGGACAGATACGCAGTATTTT CASEGLRTDTQYF
TRBJ2-3 TRBV28 - TRBD2 TGTGCCAGCAGTTTAATTAGGACTAGCGGGGGGGAAAGGACAGATACGCAGTATTTT CASSLIRTSGGERTDTQYF
TRBJ2-7 TRBV27 - - TGTGCCAGCAGTTTAGGCGGGGCCGAGCAGTACTTC CASSLGGAEQYF
TRBJ1-1 TRBV4-3 - - TGCGCCAGCAGCCAAGATGGGGAGAGGGGAGGCACTGAAGCTTTCTTT CASSQDGERGGTEAFF
TRBJ2-7 TRBV11-2 - - TGTGCCAGCAGCTTAGTTCTCCGGGGGACCTACGAGCAGTACTTC CASSLVLRGTYEQYF
TRBJ1-4 TRBV5-5 once - TGTGCCAGCAGCCTAGGAGGTCCACGGCTGTTTTTT CASSLGGPRLFF
TRBJ2-7 TRBV6-1 once TRBD1 TGTGCCAGCAGTGTAGCCGGGACAGGGACCTACGAGCAGTACTTC CASSVAGTGTYEQYF
TRBJ1-3 TRBV9 few - TGTGCCAGCAGCGTAGCTGGGCCGGCCGCAAACACCATATATTTT CASSVAGPAANTIYF
TRBJ2-3 TRBV7-3 once TRBD2 TGTGCCAGCAGCTGGCGGGGGGGGACGGATACGCAGTATTTT CASSWRGGTDTQYF
TRBJ2-3 TRBV7-8 - - TGTGCCAGCAGCCCTAGAGAGATCGGATATACGCAGTATTTT CASSPREIGYTQYF
TRBJ1-1 TRBV29-1 - - TGCAGCGGGGGGCCCAGGGAGAACACTGAAGCTTTCTTT CSGGPRENTEAFF
TRBJ2-7 TRBV27 - - TGTGCCAGCAGTTTATGGGGGGAGAAAGGCGAGCAGTACTTC CASSLWGEKGEQYF
TRBJ2-1 TRBV9 - - TGTGCCAGCAGCGTAAATCCCTACGGGAGCAATGAGCAGTTCTTC CASSVNPYGSNEQFF
TRBJ2-3 TRBV6-6 - TRBD2 TGTGCCAGCACCACGACTAGCGGGGGAACTACAGATACGCAGTATTTT CASTTTSGGTTDTQYF
TRBJ1-4 TRBV9 - - TGTGCCAGCAGCGTAGAGGGAGGGGAAAAACTGTTTTTT CASSVEGGEKLFF
TRBJ2-6 TRBV5-4 - - TGTGCCAGCAGCCCTCATCCGGGGTCTGGGGCCAACGTCCTGACTTTC CASSPHPGSGANVLTF
TRBJ1-4 TRBV18 - TRBD1 TGTGCCAGCTCACCACTGGAAGGGGGCGGGGAAAAACTGTTTTTT CASSPLEGGGEKLFF
TRBJ2-1 TRBV7-3 - TRBD1 TGTGCCAGCAGCTTGGGACAGGTTTCTGGCAATGAGCAGTTCTTC CASSLGQVSGNEQFF
TRBJ2-1 TRBV7-2 - TRBD2 TGTGCCAGCAGCCGACCCCTCAAGACTAGCGCGAGCTCCTACAATGAGCAGTTCTTC CASSRPLKTSASSYNEQFF
TRBJ2-1 TRBV4-2 - TRBD2 TGTGCCAGCAGCCAAGGGTCTAGCGGTTTTAGCTCCTACAATGAGCAGTTCTTC CASSQGSSGFSSYNEQFF
TRBJ2-7 TRBV9 few TRBD1 TGTGCCAGCAGCGTAAAACAGGGGAGTTACGAGCAGTACTTC CASSVKQGSYEQYF
TRBJ2-3 TRBV7-6 - TRBD2 TGTGCCAGCAGCGGATTAGCGGGGGGAGCGACAGATACGCAGTATTTT CASSGLAGGATDTQYF
TRBJ2-1 TRBV2 - - TGTGCCAGCCGTTCCAATGAGCAGTTCTTC CASRSNEQFF
TRBJ1-2 TRBV6-5 - TRBD1 TGTGCCAGCATGGAAAGTGGACAGGGACCTATAGGCTACACCTTC CASMESGQGPIGYTF
TRBJ1-5 TRBV27 - - TGTGCCAGCAGACTCCAGGGTCAGCCCCAGCATTTT CASRLQGQPQHF
TRBJ2-5 TRBV4-1 - - TGCGCCAGCAGCCAAGTCCATCAGGGGGGAGAGACCCAGTACTTC CASSQVHQGGETQYF
TRBJ2-7 TRBV6-5 few TRBD2 TGTGCCAGCAGTTACTCGATGCTAGCGGGGGGCTACGAGCAGTACTTC CASSYSMLAGGYEQYF
TRBJ2-1 TRBV7-9 - TRBD2 TGTGCCAGCACCGTTAGCGGGGCCTACAATGAGCAGTTCTTC CASTVSGAYNEQFF
TRBJ2-7 TRBV4-2 - TRBD2 TGTGCCAGCAGCCAAGATCGATCGAGGACTAGCCGGTACTTC CASSQDRSRTSRYF